This paragraph covers one T cell receptor beta chain sequence. Its antigen is not yet known. This record belongs to a study of cytomegalovirus exposure and HLA in healthy donors (dated by TCRdb to the late 2010s). At the level of the whole study: According to an earlier analysis of 587 of the donors, about 190 million T cells yielded 100 million or so unique TCR beta sequences and 276 Gb of sequence data. Among several hundred genotyped donors of the cohort, an average of roughly 230,000 unique TCR beta nucleotide sequences was sequenced per donor, of which roughly 17% were non-productive. About 280 gigabases of sequencing data and around 85 million unique TCR sequences made up an early release that covered approximately 650 HLA-typed donors. In a later genetic analysis, genome-wide SNP genotypes for 398 of the 666 donors were used, and that subset was treated as a discovery cohort. The study profiled the T cell repertoires of 500 to 800 subjects by immunosequencing and related them to cytomegalovirus serostatus. Rather than using new phenotypic data, the later analysis identified candidate immune exposures from TCR beta sequences and from how often those sequences occurred across donors. To predict cytomegalovirus infection status, the study combined high-throughput TCR immunosequencing, statistical association of individual TCRs with disease status, and machine learning. Of the roughly 390 genotyped donors, approximately 80% were placed in the genetic ancestry cluster associated with self-reported Caucasian donors. Both class I and class II loci were covered by HLA typing, at four-digit resolution. In addition to the first cohort of 650 to 800 subjects, a separate validation cohort of approximately 130 different subjects was used. The study was designed to test whether signatures of past pathogen exposure could be identified by cataloging public T cell receptors. Roughly five DR-DQ haplotypes were treated as single units for association and clustering because of strong linkage in the cohort. All discovery cohort repertoires had been generated using a single sequencing platform. In a later analysis, previously published TCR beta repertoires from 550 to 700 donors were re-analyzed and high-resolution HLA genotyping was added so that TCR occurrence patterns could be studied. The number of donors typed differed by locus, with about 629-640 for A, B, C, DRB1 and DQB1, more than 500 for DQA1, approximately 580 for DPA1, and approximately 470 for DPB1. Donor age, sex, ethnicity and CMV serostatus were compiled together with the repertoire data. In an earlier analysis of around 540 of the donors, high-throughput TCR beta sequencing was used to judge whether each TCR beta V gene segment behaved as functional or pseudogenic. Overall study outcomes, separate from this receptor: Linkage disequilibrium might explain the correlated functional status among segregating V segments, but an unknown experimental factor could not be ruled out. Because the 87-base-pair reads could not distinguish some IMGT-functional V segments, including TRBV6-2 and TRBV6-3, those segments were excluded. This cohort had only TCR beta chains sequenced, and the lack of alpha or paired-chain data limited which features could be detected. While some public TCRs were present in many individuals, most TCR sequences turned up only very rarely across donors. A further reported finding was that TCR beta sequences accurately predicted the HLA-A and HLA-B alleles for most subjects in the first cohort. Sequencing depth was assumed to be roughly uniform across donors in the presence/absence analyses, though that assumption may not hold. According to the authors, the approach could potentially be generalized to other disease states and immunological phenotypes. In an earlier analysis of around 600 of the donors, most TCR beta V segments appeared in productive rearrangements about 87% or about 30% of the time, broadly matching IMGT annotations. A cluster of highly shared sequence variants was judged likely to represent a technical artifact of the sequencing pipeline. A later analysis found that HLA-associated TCR beta chains were more clonally expanded and had lower generation probabilities than equally common non-associated chains. Compared with the approximately 600-donor mean, donors in an Asian-associated ancestry cluster had fewer N-insertions in productive TCRs, according to a later genetic analysis. In the study, approximately 160 TCR beta chains were listed as associated with cytomegalovirus. A few of the identified cytomegalovirus-associated TCR beta chains were confirmed in vitro to be specific for cytomegalovirus antigens. According to a later analysis, TCR association rates differed among HLA loci, with DRB1 alleles showing the most associated TCRs and HLA-C alleles showing the fewest. Immune exposure information for the cohort was limited to CMV serostatus. The classifier was reported to diagnose cytomegalovirus status with high specificity and sensitivity in both the original and validation cohorts. The earlier analysis of some 540 of the donors excluded some 15 rarely observed V segments, including chromosome 9 orphons, because counts were too low. An association between a missense DCLRE1C variant and V-gene and J-gene trimming of TCR beta chains was found in a later genetic analysis and replicated in an independent cohort. According to a later analysis, parvovirus B19, influenza, CMV and Epstein-Barr virus appeared linked to several top co-occurrence clusters. Assigning TCR associations to individual alleles was difficult when HLA alleles, especially DR and DQ, strongly co-occurred. In a later analysis, most CMV-associated TCR beta chains were found to appear HLA-restricted, with HLA associations seemingly driven largely by CMV exposure. Because HLA typing was unavailable for some donors at each locus, only the typed subset was used in association tests. At a false discovery rate of 0.05, a later analysis linked 15,000 to 20,000 TCR beta sequences to specific HLA alleles.

The germline ends are 17 bases apart after V is trimmed by 0 bases and J by 5 bases. Reading from cysteine to phenylalanine, the CDR3 counts 16 amino acids. Here the CDR3 DNA is all that survives: 48 bases in frame from base 1. CDR1 and CDR2 are drawn from the germline V gene: SGDLS, YYNGEE. Library method: the immunoSEQ multiplex PCR assay. For the multiplex PCR, a mixture combining 60 forward primers for TCR Vbeta segments and 13 reverse primers for TCR Jbeta segments was used. The CDR3 region of rearranged TCR beta genes was amplified from genomic DNA by a multiplex PCR assay. On the Illumina HiSeq System, the amplified TCR beta libraries were sequenced as 87-base-pair reads. The paper's data handling went like this. A later analysis tallied around 82 million unique TCR beta chains across the roughly 610 repertoires, and some 10 million of those chains were shared by two or more donors. Raw reads were error-corrected and collapsed into unique sequences with a nearest-neighbor algorithm that merged closely related sequences to remove PCR and sequencing errors. V, D and J gene segments were assigned by aligning CDR3 sequences to IMGT reference sequences. Each retained sequence needed at least a six-nucleotide match to both a V gene segment and a J gene segment. Rearrangements were called productive when the CDR3 lacked stop codons and stayed in frame with V and J; all others were non-productive. CDR3 was defined by IMGT convention, running from the second conserved V-encoded cysteine to the conserved J-encoded phenylalanine. Sequences without an unambiguous match to a single V gene segment were excluded from the earlier analysis of approximately 560 of the donors. An earlier analysis of just under 600 of the donors called V segments functional above 56.7% productive rearrangements and segregating when the between-donor standard deviation exceeded 5%. A statistical classification framework was developed to diagnose cytomegalovirus status using the catalog of TCR beta chain sequences. In a later analysis, TCR nucleotide sequences were compared against IMGT/GENE-DB human TR gene sequences so that V and J genes could be assigned. The TCRdist pipeline was used in a later analysis to assign CDR3 sequences and most-parsimonious VDJ recombination scenarios. In a later analysis, every TCR beta chain was defined by the combination of its CDR3 amino acid sequence and its V-gene family, and reads without a unique V-gene family were dropped. In a later analysis, 500 to 650 highly shared, low-generation-probability nucleotide sequences were removed to address suspected cross-contamination and a sequencing artifact. In a later analysis, a clonal expansion index was calculated for each public chain from normalized within-repertoire ranks of inferred template counts. In a later analysis, generation probabilities were computed using a VDJ recombination model fitted to out-of-frame rearrangements, and the results were checked against IGoR. A later analysis scored TCR-TCR, TCR-HLA and TCR-CMV co-occurrence with hypergeometric tests, applying a repertoire-size bias correction to TCR pairs. To estimate false discovery rates, a later analysis permuted the HLA or CMV assignments 20 times. In a later analysis, co-occurring TCRs were grouped using DBSCAN, and TCRdist sequence similarity was added for clustering within HLA-allele-positive subsets. Repertoires with fewer than 30,000 or more than 120,000 public chains, plus five repertoires with anomalous nucleotide sharing, were excluded from co-occurrence clustering. Not all clones reach the TCRdb copy of this immuneACCESS table, which keeps in-frame sequences only. Checked studies attribute under half of the gap to unresolved V genes and leave the rest unexplained. That table is the source of V, J and clone size, and D and trimming were worked out from the DNA. The table kept for this sample lists under 200,000 clones. The top ten clonotypes cover 2% to 2.5% of the sample.

The cohort comprised several hundred healthy bone marrow donors. At the time of sampling, all cohort members were nominally healthy, though unrecorded immune exposures were likely present. The donor was CMV seronegative and was included in the group of over 300 seronegative cohort members. A peripheral blood sample was collected from each donor, and TCR beta sequencing was performed on peripheral blood mononuclear cells. Genomic DNA was extracted from the blood cell samples with the Qiagen DNeasy Blood Extraction Kit. The chain was built from TRBV9 and TRBJ2-5; D gene: possibly TRBD2, on 6 matching bases. The TCR comes from a man aged 25-40 years in good health and CMV-seronegative. Material: PBMCs. The CDR3 in this case is CASSVAYGRYGETQYF. The bases are TGTGCCAGCAGCGTAGCCTACGGGAGATACGGGGAGACCCAGTACTTC.